A selection of T cell receptor beta chains follows, all from one sample in a study of cytomegalovirus exposure and HLA in healthy donors. TCRdb's copy holds only in-frame clones and misses some; the assay was immunoSEQ multiplex PCR. The sample has about 95,000 clones; approximately 70% are singletons. Sequencing used PBMCs. The receptors here all came from a woman in her forties or fifties in good health and CMV-seropositive. Both conserved end residues are part of each CDR3. A D gene is named only where the DNA matches it firmly. Only some rows state a clone size, as once, few, many or a class for expanded clones.

TRBV4-3	TRBJ1-1	.	.	CASSQGRISNTEAFF	TGCGCCAGCAGCCAAGGGCGGATTTCCAACACTGAAGCTTTCTTT
TRBV4-3	TRBJ2-6	.	TRBD1	CASSQGQGLGSGANVLTF	TGCGCCAGCAGCCAAGGACAGGGGCTGGGCTCTGGGGCCAACGTCCTGACTTTC
TRBV2	TRBJ2-3	.	TRBD1	CASSVGTGYTDTQYF	TGTGCCAGCAGTGTTGGGACAGGGTACACAGATACGCAGTATTTT
TRBV11-2	TRBJ2-1	.	TRBD2	CASSRPRSGSSNEQFF	TGTGCCAGCAGCCGCCCTCGTAGCGGGAGTAGTAATGAGCAGTTCTTC
TRBV14	TRBJ1-1	few	.	CASSQGARNTEAFF	TGTGCCAGCAGCCAAGGGGCGCGAAACACTGAAGCTTTCTTT
TRBV29-1	TRBJ1-4	.	.	CILIRGRQATATNEKLFF	TGCATCCTGATAAGGGGCCGACAGGCGACGGCAACTAATGAAAAACTGTTTTTT
TRBV11-3	TRBJ2-3	.	TRBD2	CASSAGLAGGSADTQYF	TGTGCCAGCAGCGCCGGACTAGCGGGAGGTTCGGCAGATACGCAGTATTTT
TRBV6-1	TRBJ2-4	.	.	CASSGVLAKNIQYF	TGTGCCAGCAGCGGGGTGCTAGCCAAAAACATTCAGTACTTC
TRBV27	TRBJ2-3	few	.	CASSLGQVDTDTQYF	TGTGCCAGCAGTTTAGGGCAGGTGGACACAGATACGCAGTATTTT
TRBV6-6	TRBJ2-3	.	.	CASSYSGLVSDTQYF	TGTGCCAGCAGTTACTCGGGTCTAGTGTCAGATACGCAGTATTTT
TRBV19	TRBJ1-5	few	.	CASSEQAGQPQHF	TGTGCCAGTAGCGAACAGGCCGGGCAGCCCCAGCATTTT
TRBV27	TRBJ2-3	.	.	CASSLRAGFKADTQYF	TGTGCCAGCAGTTTAAGGGCGGGGTTTAAGGCAGATACGCAGTATTTT
TRBV29-1	TRBJ2-3	.	.	CSVVFRAQYF	TGCAGCGTTGTCTTCCGGGCGCAGTATTTT
TRBV15	TRBJ2-1	.	.	CATSARDEQFF	TGTGCCACCAGCGCCCGGGATGAGCAGTTCTTC
TRBV6-5	TRBJ1-3	.	.	CASRPSRAGNTIYF	TGTGCCAGCAGACCCTCCAGGGCTGGAAACACCATATATTTT
TRBV25-1	TRBJ2-3	few	.	CASSEFIQVSTDTQYF	TGTGCCAGCAGTGAATTTATCCAGGTTAGCACAGATACGCAGTATTTT
TRBV6-1	TRBJ1-5	.	.	CASSEAENAWQPQHF	TGTGCCAGCAGTGAAGCAGAAAACGCGTGGCAGCCCCAGCATTTT
TRBV2	TRBJ2-7	.	.	CASRDWDNQYEQYF	TGTGCCAGCAGAGATTGGGACAATCAGTACGAGCAGTACTTC
TRBV5-1	TRBJ2-7	few	.	CASSPHGVGPYEQYF	TGCGCCAGCAGCCCCCACGGGGTGGGCCCCTACGAGCAGTACTTC
TRBV6-1	TRBJ1-1	.	TRBD1	CASKGQGATTEAFF	TGTGCCAGCAAAGGACAGGGGGCGACGACTGAAGCTTTCTTT
TRBV19	TRBJ2-5	.	TRBD2	CASSTGTSGQETQYF	TGTGCCAGTAGTACCGGGACTAGCGGGCAAGAGACCCAGTACTTC
TRBV18	TRBJ2-3	few	.	CASSPLGTYTDTQYF	TGTGCCAGCTCACCATTGGGGACTTACACAGATACGCAGTATTTT
TRBV13	TRBJ2-3	.	.	CASSPTDGGTDTQYF	TGTGCCAGCAGTCCGACGGATGGGGGGACAGATACGCAGTATTTT
TRBV13	TRBJ1-4	.	TRBD1	CASSFRQGAQLEKLFF	TGTGCCAGCAGCTTTCGGCAGGGGGCCCAGCTTGAAAAACTGTTTTTT
TRBV5-4	TRBJ1-2	.	.	CASSPAEVGYTF	TGTGCCAGCAGCCCAGCGGAGGTCGGCTACACCTTC
TRBV7-6	TRBJ2-1	.	TRBD2	CASSSPGLAYNEQFF	TGTGCCAGCAGCTCGCCGGGACTAGCGTACAATGAGCAGTTCTTC
TRBV5-1	TRBJ2-2	once	TRBD1	CASSPLGTANTGELFF	TGCGCCAGCAGCCCTCTGGGGACAGCCAACACCGGGGAGCTGTTTTTT
TRBV9	TRBJ2-2	.	TRBD2	CASTWGSGRSGELFF	TGTGCCAGCACGTGGGGTAGCGGGAGGTCCGGGGAGCTGTTTTTT
TRBV18	TRBJ1-5	few	.	CASSAGWGAHNQPQHF	TGTGCCAGCTCCGCGGGGTGGGGAGCCCACAATCAGCCCCAGCATTTT
TRBV19	TRBJ1-6	few	.	CASSIEERNSPLHF	TGTGCCAGTAGTATAGAGGAGAGAAATTCACCCCTCCACTTT
TRBV15	TRBJ1-1	few	TRBD1	CATSRDYEVGTGVHTEAFF	TGTGCCACCAGCAGAGATTATGAGGTGGGGACAGGGGTCCACACTGAAGCTTTCTTT
TRBV29-1	TRBJ1-2	once	.	CSALTGLGGYTF	TGCAGCGCCCTTACAGGGTTGGGGGGCTACACCTTC
TRBV11-2	TRBJ2-1	.	.	CASSLDVGVMDQFF	TGTGCCAGCAGCTTAGATGTGGGAGTGATGGATCAGTTCTTC
TRBV6-5	TRBJ2-7	.	TRBD1	CASSEQGWNYEQYF	TGTGCCAGCAGTGAACAGGGGTGGAACTACGAGCAGTACTTC
TRBV7-6	TRBJ2-3	few	TRBD2	CASSSGGTGANTQYF	TGTGCCAGCAGCTCCGGGGGGACTGGGGCCAATACGCAGTATTTT
TRBV4-2	TRBJ1-1	.	.	CASSQVNGRGAFF	TGTGCCAGCAGCCAAGTGAACGGTCGAGGCGCTTTCTTT
TRBV7-9	TRBJ1-1	.	.	CAASMGGTNTEAFF	TGTGCAGCGTCTATGGGAGGGACGAACACTGAAGCTTTCTTT
TRBV30	TRBJ2-7	once	.	CAWNRGANYEQYF	TGTGCCTGGAACCGCGGAGCTAACTACGAGCAGTACTTC
TRBV7-2	TRBJ2-1	.	TRBD2	CASSRAPGTSGYNEQFF	TGTGCCAGCAGCAGGGCCCCCGGGACTAGCGGATACAATGAGCAGTTCTTC